This TCR beta chain was sequenced for a study of CD8 T cells in Susac syndrome. Notes on this clonotype: Its antigen remains unidentified.

CDR3 size: 12 residues. CDR1 is SGHDT, CDR2 YYEEEE, per germline. Trimming cost V 2 bases and J 10 bases, with 10 bases left between them. Reverse transcription of about 0.45 to 1 ug RNA was performed with random hexamers. TCRdb redid the calling of the immunoSEQ multiplex PCR reads with MiXCR, one entry per CDR3 protein. The data show 100,000 to 150,000 distinct CDR3 sequences, with about 95% seen just once and around 0.087% held by the top ten. Study-wide results and limits: The relatively small number of individuals in the TCR sequencing and HLA analysis was acknowledged by the study.

The gene calls are TRBV5-6 and TRBJ2-1; D unclear. The sample consisted of CD4+ T cells from PBMCs. This sequence originates from a human donor in good health. DNA for the CDR3: TGTGCCAGCAGCTTAAGCCTCCGGGAGCAGTTCTTC. It yields the protein CASSLSLREQFF.